A single sample is the source of the 28 T cell receptor beta chains below, sequenced in a study of blood T cell repertoires in COVID-19 (dated by TCRdb to 2018 to 2021). The method was the immunoSEQ multiplex PCR assay. TCRdb limited this immuneACCESS table to in-frame rearrangements with V and J called. A share of clones is missing; checked studies link under half to unresolved V genes, and the rest is unexplained. Here the sample has about 170,000 clones; roughly 83% occur a single time. The ten largest clones capture under 3.5% of the sample. The specimen was peripheral blood. The receptors derive from a woman in her fifties or sixties with acute or convalescent COVID-19.

The chain carries TRBV6-6 and TRBJ1-2; TRBD1 is a possible D gene (5 bases). The V gene's germline CDR1 is MNHNY and CDR2 SVGAGI (reference sequence). The CDR3 is 12 amino acids. Trimming took 2 bases from V and 5 from J, leaving 6 bases between them. The CDR3 loop is CASSYAGYGYTF. CDR3 nucleotides: TGTGCCAGCAGTTACGCAGGGTATGGCTACACCTTC.

The chain links TRBV7-9 to TRBJ2-7; 10 bases line up with TRBD1. The germline V gene has CDR1 SEHNR and CDR2 FQNEAQ (reference sequence). The CDR3 consists of 14 residues. V gave up 6 bases and J gave up 5 bases; unmatched junction bases: 7. As DNA, the CDR3 is TGTGCCAGCAGTTCGACAGGGGGCCAAAACGAGCAGTACTTC. Amino acids: CASSSTGGQNEQYF. Together with reference TRBV7-9 and TRBJ2-7, the CDR3 gives the full variable domain: DTGVSQNPRHKITKRGQNVTFRCDPISEHNRLYWYRQTLGQGPEFLTYFQNEAQLEKSRLLSDRFSAERPKGSFSTLEIQRTEQGDSAMYLCASSSTGGQNEQYFGPGTRLTVT.

This chain joins TRBV3-1 (or the pseudogene TRBV3-2) and TRBJ2-1, with a weak D call TRBD2 (7 bases). Germline loops: CDR1 LGHDT, CDR2 YNNKEL (reference sequence). V shed 0 bases and J shed 0 bases, with 15 bases lying between them. The CDR3 length is 18 residues. The CDR3 nucleotides read TGTGCCAGCAGCCAAGAGTCGTCGGGGGGCTCCTCCTACAATGAGCAGTTCTTC. It yields the protein CASSQESSGGSSYNEQFF.

The gene calls are TRBV5-4 and TRBJ1-2; TRBD1 matches 10 bases. Germline-derived CDR1 and CDR2 are SGHNT and YYREEE (reference sequence). There are 18 residues in the CDR3. J gave up 2 bases and V 0 bases, and 10 bases lay outside the gene matches. The CDR3 protein is CASSLDPSRGQGNYGYTF. The CDR3, as DNA: TGTGCCAGCAGCTTGGATCCAAGCCGGGGACAGGGGAACTATGGCTACACCTTC.

V gene TRBV7-9 combines with J gene TRBJ1-1; D uncertain. V shed 7 bases and J shed 6 bases, with 9 bases lying between them. The CDR3 is made up of 11 amino acids. Germline-derived CDR1 and CDR2 are SEHNR and FQNEAQ (reference sequence). CDR3 nucleotides: TGTGCCAGCATGGGAGAGGCTGAAGCTTTCTTT. Protein: CASMGEAEAFF.

This clone was observed a single time. The V call is TRBV29-1, the J call TRBJ2-5, with TRBD2 matching over 9 bases. This CDR3 is 15 amino acids long. V lost 2 bases, J lost 5 bases, and 9 bases stayed unmatched. Germline assignment: CDR1 SQVTM and CDR2 ANQGSEA. The DNA for the CDR3 is TGCAGCGTTGAAATCGGGACTAGCTCTACGGAGACCCAGTACTTC. Translated: CSVEIGTSSTETQYF.

V is TRBV5-6 and J is TRBJ2-5; TRBD2 aligns across 10 bases. Trimming removed 1 base from V and 5 bases from J; junction bases left unmatched: 8. The CDR3 is 16 residues long. The germline gives CDR1 SGHDT, CDR2 YYEEEE. The CDR3 DNA is TGTGCCAGCAGCTTGTGGGTCGGGACTAGCGAGGAGACCCAGTACTTC. Its translation: CASSLWVGTSEETQYF.

The gene calls are TRBV2 and TRBJ1-5, with TRBD1 identical over 9 bases. V was clipped by 5 bases and J by 3 bases; unmatched bases: 8. This CDR3 region has 16 residues. Germline values: CDR1 SNHLY, CDR2 FYNNEI. The CDR3 loop is CASSSTGGFFNQPQHF. The DNA for the CDR3 is TGTGCCAGCAGTTCGACAGGGGGGTTTTTCAATCAGCCCCAGCATTTT.

The rearrangement links TRBV11-2 to TRBJ1-3; D might be TRBD1 (6 bases). The CDR3 is 17 residues long. Looked up from germline, CDR1 is SGHAT and CDR2 is FQNNGV. Trimming removed 2 bases from V and 0 bases from J, with 14 bases in between. The CDR3 nucleotides are TGTGCCAGCAGCTTAAACAGGGCCCAGGGCTCTGGAAACACCATATATTTT. Translation: CASSLNRAQGSGNTIYF.

This clone has just a few counts. The chain has TRBV19 and TRBJ2-1, with TRBD2 matching 8 bases. Germline trimming cut 7 bases from V and 10 bases from J; bases unmatched to any gene: 3. CDR3 length equals 11 residues. CDR1 LNHDA and CDR2 SQIVND come from the germline V gene (reference sequence). The CDR3 DNA is TGTGCCAGTAACAGCGGGGGCGAGCAGTTCTTC. This encodes CASNSGGEQFF. Full variable domain (missing parts from reference TRBV19 and TRBJ2-1): DGGITQSPKYLFRKEGQNVTLSCEQNLNHDAMYWYRQDPGQGLRLIYYSQIVNDFQKGDIAEGYSVSREKKESFPLTVTSAQKNPTAFYLCASNSGGEQFFGPGTRLTVL.

This rearrangement joins TRBV10-3 to TRBJ2-3, with TRBD2 matching 8 bases. V dropped 6 bases and J dropped 2; count of bases not matched to a gene: 4. CDR1 is ENHRY and CDR2 is SYGVKD in the germline V gene. The CDR3 covers 14 residues. The CDR3 bases are TGTGCCATCAGCCTCGGGGGGGCCACAGATACGCAGTATTTT. This codes for CAISLGGATDTQYF.

This clone occurred a few times. The chain links TRBV18 to TRBJ2-3; 7 bases map to TRBD1. The CDR3 covers 16 residues. Losses at the gene ends were 3 bases for V and 1 base for J; bases not matched to a gene: 7. Per germline, CDR1 KGHSH and CDR2 LQKENI. CDR3 DNA: TGTGCCAGCTCACCCGGGACAGCGCTACGCACAGATACGCAGTATTTT. It codes for CASSPGTALRTDTQYF.

CDR3 coding DNA: TGCGCCAGCAGTGAGTCGACAAGGACAGGCTCCTACGAGCAGTACTTC. It specifies CASSESTRTGSYEQYF. The chain is built from TRBV10-2 and TRBJ2-7, with 7 nucleotides matching TRBD1. Germline V gives CDR1 WSHSY, CDR2 SAAADI. The length of the CDR3 is 16 residues. V dropped 0 bases and J dropped 0; count of bases not matched to a gene: 5.

The chain couples TRBV2 to TRBJ1-5; tentative D call: TRBD1 (6 bases). Germline V CDR1 and CDR2: SNHLY, FYNNEI. The V and J ends lost 7 bases and 4 bases respectively, with 17 bases between them. The CDR3 consists of 15 residues. CDR3 DNA: TGTGCCAGCACCGACGACTCAGGGGCTAATCAGCCCCAGCATTTT. It translates to CASTDDSGANQPQHF.

The V call is TRBV7-9, the J call TRBJ1-3; D not resolved. CDR1 SEHNR and CDR2 FQNEAQ come from the germline V gene (reference sequence). The CDR3 is 13 residues long. V was trimmed by 6 bases and J by 0 bases, leaving 6 bases between them. CDR3 sequence reads: CASSPSSGNTIYF. In DNA form, the CDR3 reads TGTGCCAGCAGTCCGAGCTCTGGAAACACCATATATTTT.

This rearrangement joins TRBV24-1 to TRBJ2-2, with D possibly TRBD2 on 6 matching bases. Germline V CDR1 and CDR2: KGHDR, SFDVKD. The CDR3 has 17 amino acids. The V end lost 3 bases, the J end lost 4 bases, and 17 bases lay between the germline ends. DNA of the CDR3: TGTGCCACCAGTGATCCAGGTGGGGGGAGAGGCACCGGGGAGCTGTTTTTT. This gives the protein CATSDPGGGRGTGELFF.

The chain has TRBV7-2 and TRBJ1-1, with 9 bases aligning to TRBD1. V shed 1 base and J 10 bases; nucleotides not matched to a gene: 1. The CDR3 is made up of 12 amino acids. The germline V gene encodes CDR1 SGHTA and CDR2 FQGNSA. In DNA, the CDR3 is TGTGCCAGCAGCTTAGACAGGGGGCCAGCTTTCTTT. Its protein is CASSLDRGPAFF.

J is TRBJ2-3 and V is TRBV11-2; D perhaps matches TRBD2 (6 bases). Germline V gene sequence: CDR1 SGHAT, CDR2 FQNNGV. The CDR3 length is 17 residues. V was trimmed by 0 bases and J by 1 base, leaving 14 bases between them. The chain's CDR3 is CASSLDLWRGGTDTQYF. The CDR3 nucleotides are TGTGCCAGCAGCTTAGATCTCTGGCGGGGAGGCACAGATACGCAGTATTTT.

This chain connects TRBV19 to TRBJ1-1; 8 bases are shared with TRBD1. Trimming took 7 bases from V and 5 from J; bases not matched to a gene: 9. Germline V lookup: CDR1 LNHDA, CDR2 SQIVND (reference sequence). This CDR3 comprises 14 residues. The CDR3 DNA is TGTGCCAGTACCGAAGACAGGGGTTGGACTGAAGCTTTCTTT. This translates into CASTEDRGWTEAFF.

The chain has TRBV12-5 and TRBJ2-1; 8 nucleotides line up with TRBD1. Germline V CDR1 and CDR2: LGHNT, FRNRAP. The CDR3 has 15 amino acids. J gave up 2 bases and V 5 bases, and 5 bases lay outside the gene matches. The CDR3 sequence is CASGQTGGTYNEQFF. CDR3 bases: TGTGCTAGTGGTCAAACAGGGGGGACCTACAATGAGCAGTTCTTC.

This chain joins TRBV5-4 and TRBJ1-1; D possibly corresponds to TRBD1 (5 bases). The ends were cut back, 7 bases at V and 2 bases at J, with 18 bases in the middle. The CDR3 totals 15 residues. Germline V CDR1 and CDR2: SGHNT, YYREEE (reference sequence). The CDR3 loop reads CASGGVGRVNTEAFF. The CDR3 nucleotides read TGTGCCAGCGGGGGGGTAGGTAGGGTTAACACTGAAGCTTTCTTT.

The chain has TRBV19 and TRBJ2-1, with TRBD1 matching 7 bases. The CDR3 runs to 15 residues. CDR1 is LNHDA, CDR2 SQIVND, per germline (reference sequence). V gave up 0 bases and J gave up 2 bases; unmatched junction bases: 1. DNA for the CDR3: TGTGCCAGTAGTATAGAAGGGGGCGCCTACAATGAGCAGTTCTTC. This gives the protein CASSIEGGAYNEQFF.

This clone came up once. This chain connects TRBV18 to TRBJ1-3, with 9 bases aligning to TRBD1. The V segment lost 4 bases and the J segment 2 bases; nucleotides outside the gene matches: 0. This CDR3 has 14 residues. Germline-derived CDR1 and CDR2 are KGHSH and LQKENI. The CDR3 DNA reads TGTGCCAGCTCACGGGACAGGGCTGGAAACACCATATATTTT. Protein: CASSRDRAGNTIYF.

The chain recombines TRBV5-1 with TRBJ2-7, with TRBD1 identical over 8 bases. Germline V gene lookup returns CDR1 SGHRS and CDR2 YFSETQ. The length of the CDR3 is 15 residues. V was pared by 2 bases and J by 6 bases, with 10 bases of the junction left unmatched. The CDR3 protein is CASSLWQGAVREQYF. CDR3 in DNA: TGCGCCAGCAGCTTATGGCAGGGGGCTGTGCGCGAGCAGTACTTC. The variable domain in full, with the rest retrieved from reference TRBV5-1 and TRBJ2-7, is KAGVTQTPRYLIKTRGQQVTLSCSPISGHRSVSWYQQTPGQGLQFLFEYFSETQRNKGNFPGRFSGRQFSNSRSEMNVSTLELGDSALYLCASSLWQGAVREQYFGPGTRLTVT.

The chain is built from TRBV28 and TRBJ2-1, with 9 bases matching TRBD2. The CDR3 contains 16 residues. From germline, CDR1 is MDHEN and CDR2 SYDVKM. V was clipped by 0 bases and J by 4 bases; unmatched bases: 4. The CDR3 loop reads CASSLWATSGYNEQFF. CDR3 bases: TGTGCCAGCAGTTTATGGGCGACTAGCGGTTACAATGAGCAGTTCTTC.

CDR3 sequence reads: CASSLDWGGGPDTQYF. In nucleotides, the CDR3 is TGCGCCAGCAGCTTGGATTGGGGGGGCGGTCCAGATACGCAGTATTTT. The chain carries TRBV5-1 and TRBJ2-3, with D possibly TRBD2 on 7 matching bases. The CDR3 spans 16 residues. Germline assignment: CDR1 SGHRS and CDR2 YFSETQ. V was shortened by 0 bases and J by 4 bases, with 15 bases between the two germline ends.

This clone has just one count. The J gene is TRBJ2-7, the V gene TRBV2; 11 bases align to TRBD1. Germline V gene data show CDR1 as SNHLY and CDR2 as FYNNEI. The CDR3 is made up of 13 amino acids. Trimming took 9 bases from V and 5 from J; bases not matched to a gene: 6. As DNA, the CDR3 is TGTGCCAGTGACGGACAGGGGGCCCACGAGCAGTACTTC. Its translation: CASDGQGAHEQYF.

The chain joins TRBV18 to TRBJ2-1; D is possibly TRBD1 (6 bases). V was shortened by 6 bases and J by 6 bases, with 18 bases between the two germline ends. Germline assignment: CDR1 KGHSH and CDR2 LQKENI. The CDR3 spans 15 residues. As DNA, the CDR3 is TGTGCCAGCTCTCCCGGGACATTGACGTTCAATGAGCAGTTCTTC. Translation gives CASSPGTLTFNEQFF.